One and the same sample provided the 22 T cell receptor beta chains below, sequenced in a study of blood T cell repertoires in COVID-19. The repertoire was sequenced with immunoSEQ multiplex PCR; TCRdb's copy has only in-frame clones and lacks some. The sample contains some 160,000 clones, 89% of which appear only once. Sequencing input: peripheral blood. These receptors were obtained from a man aged 55 to 70 with acute or convalescent COVID-19.

The rearrangement joins TRBV18 to TRBJ1-6; D ambiguous. V was cut by 2 bases and J by 3 bases, with 11 bases left in between. This CDR3 is 16 amino acids long. Germline V lookup: CDR1 KGHSH, CDR2 LQKENI. CDR3 nucleotides: TGTGCCAGCTCACCATCGGGGAAGGGCTATAATTCACCCCTCCACTTT. Its protein is CASSPSGKGYNSPLHF.

The chain employs TRBV6-2 or TRBV6-3 and TRBJ2-7; 10 nucleotides match TRBD2. The CDR3 is 14 residues long. The germline CDR1 and CDR2 sequences are MNHEY and SVGEGT. Trimming took 4 bases from V and 2 from J; bases not matched to a gene: 2. The CDR3 bases are TGTGCCAGCAGTTCTACTAGCGGGGCCTACGAGCAGTACTTC. Its protein product is CASSSTSGAYEQYF.

The chain uses TRBV5-1 and TRBJ2-7, with 7 bases matching TRBD1. Germline assignment: CDR1 SGHRS and CDR2 YFSETQ. This CDR3 has 14 residues. V dropped 3 bases and J dropped 4; count of bases not matched to a gene: 7. The CDR3 region has the DNA TGCGCCAGCAGCTCCACCGGGACAGAATACGAGCAGTACTTC. Protein product: CASSSTGTEYEQYF.

The chain combines TRBV5-8 with TRBJ2-7, with TRBD1 matching 7 bases. The junction had 12 bases not matched to a gene; V was cut back by 4 bases and J by 2 bases. The CDR3 has 16 amino acids. CDR1 and CDR2 (germline): SGHTS, YDEGEE. This chain's CDR3 is CASSLWKGQTTYEQYF. In DNA, the CDR3 is TGTGCCAGCAGCCTATGGAAGGGACAGACAACCTACGAGCAGTACTTC.

The rearrangement uses TRBV7-9 and TRBJ2-5; perhaps TRBD1 as D (6 bases). The germline gives CDR1 SEHNR, CDR2 FQNEAQ (reference sequence). V was trimmed by 5 bases and J by 1 base, leaving 11 bases between them. The CDR3 covers 14 residues. The CDR3 protein is CASSRGHLQETQYF. CDR3 sequence (DNA): TGTGCCAGCAGCCGGGGACACCTCCAAGAGACCCAGTACTTC.

The chain employs TRBV19 and TRBJ1-5; D possibly corresponds to TRBD1 (6 bases). The CDR3 is made up of 16 amino acids. The V and J ends lost 1 base and 2 bases respectively, with 12 bases between them. Germline-derived CDR1 and CDR2 are LNHDA and SQIVND (reference sequence). The CDR3 loop is CASSIGTNRGNQPQHF. The CDR3 nucleotides are TGTGCCAGTAGTATAGGAACCAACAGGGGCAATCAGCCCCAGCATTTT.

V is TRBV11-2 and J is TRBJ1-3, with D possibly matching TRBD1 (5 bases). Trimming took off 8 bases at V and 0 bases at J, with 11 bases between the two ends. The germline gives CDR1 SGHAT, CDR2 FQNNGV. CDR3 length equals 14 residues. The CDR3 sequence is CASRQLYSGNTIYF. The CDR3 DNA reads TGTGCCAGCCGACAGCTCTACTCTGGAAACACCATATATTTT.

The rearrangement joins TRBV19 to TRBJ1-2, with 7 bases matching TRBD1. The CDR3 loop spans 13 amino acids. The germline V gene encodes CDR1 LNHDA and CDR2 SQIVND (reference sequence). Unmatched junction bases numbered 8, after V lost 9 bases and J lost 4 bases. In nucleotides, the CDR3 is TGTGCCAGCATCCGACAGGGAACCTATGGCTACACCTTC. This translates into CASIRQGTYGYTF.

This rearrangement joins TRBV18 to TRBJ2-5; D may be TRBD1 (6 bases). The CDR3 consists of 15 residues. Germline CDR1 is KGHSH and CDR2 is LQKENI. Trimming pared 4 bases from V and 5 bases from J, leaving 17 bases between. The CDR3 nucleotides read TGTGCCAGCTCACTCGATCAGGGGTCTCGGGAGACCCAGTACTTC. This translates into CASSLDQGSRETQYF.

CDR3 protein: CASSLTDNSPLHF. The CDR3 DNA reads TGTGCCAGCAGCTTGACAGATAATTCACCCCTCCACTTT. The chain combines TRBV12-3 or TRBV12-4 with TRBJ1-6; D is perhaps TRBD1 (5 bases). Trimming took off 6 bases at V and 5 bases at J, with 8 bases between the two ends. This CDR3 spans 13 amino acids.

This rearrangement joins TRBV19 to TRBJ2-1, with no clear D. Germline values: CDR1 LNHDA, CDR2 SQIVND (reference sequence). V was pared by 1 base and J by 0 bases, with 7 bases between. CDR3 length equals 15 residues. The CDR3 sequence: CASSIVRSSYNEQFF. CDR3 in DNA: TGTGCCAGTAGTATAGTTCGTAGCTCCTACAATGAGCAGTTCTTC.

The rearrangement uses TRBV5-1 and TRBJ1-6; TRBD1 matches 12 bases. V trimming: 0 bases; J trimming: 10 bases; junction bases outside the gene matches: 5. The CDR3 has 16 amino acids. In germline, CDR1 is SGHRS, CDR2 YFSETQ. The CDR3, as DNA: TGCGCCAGCAGCTTGGCGCAGGGACAGGGGGCCTCACCCCTCCACTTT. This codes for CASSLAQGQGASPLHF.

The chain joins TRBV5-6 to TRBJ1-1; D is undetermined. V lost 1 base, J lost 2 bases, and 6 bases lay in between. The CDR3 spans 13 residues. The V gene's germline CDR1 is SGHDT and CDR2 YYEEEE. This chain's CDR3 is CASSLKSNTEAFF. DNA for the CDR3: TGTGCCAGCAGCTTGAAGAGCAACACTGAAGCTTTCTTT.

This clone was seen more than once but under ten times. The V gene is TRBV5-1, the J gene TRBJ1-2, with 9 bases identical to TRBD1. The CDR3 sequence is 15 residues long. Losses at the gene ends were 4 bases for V and 2 bases for J; bases not matched to a gene: 6. Per germline, CDR1 SGHRS and CDR2 YFSETQ. The CDR3 protein is CASSPGGTGNYGYTF. As DNA, the CDR3 is TGCGCCAGCAGCCCCGGGGGGACAGGGAACTATGGCTACACCTTC.

The chain uses TRBV13 and TRBJ1-6, with a tentative D call TRBD1 (6 bases). Germline V gene data show CDR1 as PRHDT and CDR2 as FYEKMQ (reference sequence). The CDR3 sequence is 15 residues long. Trimming pared 2 bases from V and 6 bases from J, leaving 11 bases between. CDR3 residues: CASSLWEGGNSPLHF. CDR3 nucleotides: TGTGCCAGCAGCTTATGGGAGGGGGGTAATTCACCCCTCCACTTT.

The V and J genes are TRBV11-3 and TRBJ2-7, with D possibly TRBD1 on 5 matching bases. Germline V CDR1 and CDR2: SGHNT, YENEEA. V lost 5 bases and J lost 0, with 14 bases in between. The CDR3 extends over 15 amino acids. CDR3 residues: CASSPLTEDSYEQYF. The CDR3, as DNA: TGTGCCAGCAGCCCGCTGACAGAGGACTCCTACGAGCAGTACTTC.

This chain links TRBV9 with TRBJ2-2; the D gene is possibly TRBD2 (6 bases). CDR1 is SGDLS, CDR2 YYNGEE, per germline. The CDR3 extends over 14 amino acids. Deletions cut 4 bases from V and 6 bases from J, with 13 bases between. CDR3 residues: CASSPGGRAGELFF. CDR3 nucleotides: TGTGCCAGCAGCCCCGGGGGAAGGGCCGGGGAGCTGTTTTTT.

V usage is TRBV4-1 and J usage is TRBJ2-1; 10 positions agree with TRBD2. Germline V gene sequence: CDR1 MGHRA, CDR2 YSYEKL. The CDR3 has 15 residues. Trimming removed 1 base from V and 9 bases from J; junction bases left unmatched: 6. As DNA, the CDR3 is TGCGCCAGCAGCCAAGGGTCTAGCGGGGGAAGTGAGCAGTTCTTC. Its protein product is CASSQGSSGGSEQFF.

This chain connects TRBV5-4 to TRBJ2-1; 7 nucleotides line up with TRBD2. Germline CDR1 reads SGHNT; CDR2 reads YYREEE (reference sequence). V gave up 0 bases and J gave up 4 bases; unmatched junction bases: 10. This CDR3 is 17 amino acids long. CDR3 nucleotide sequence: TGTGCCAGCAGCTTGGCAGGCGGGGGAGCTCCTTACAATGAGCAGTTCTTC. Protein sequence: CASSLAGGGAPYNEQFF.

The genes are TRBV9 and TRBJ2-2, with TRBD1 matching 9 bases. Trimming cost V 3 bases and J 6 bases; bases outside gene matches: 9. Germline V lookup: CDR1 SGDLS, CDR2 YYNGEE. CDR3 length: 16 amino acids. DNA of the CDR3: TGTGCCAGCAGCGGGAAACAGGGGGCGTCGTCCGGGGAGCTGTTTTTT. Translated: CASSGKQGASSGELFF.

The gene calls are TRBV18 and TRBJ2-3; TRBD1 might be the D (5 bases). This CDR3 is 16 amino acids long. Per germline, CDR1 KGHSH and CDR2 LQKENI. V lost 5 bases and J lost 0, with 15 bases in between. The DNA for the CDR3 is TGTGCCAGCTCAAACCGACAGCCTCATAGCACAGATACGCAGTATTTT. This encodes CASSNRQPHSTDTQYF.

The chain couples TRBV7-2 to TRBJ2-4; a possible D gene is TRBD2 (7 bases). The CDR3 consists of 16 residues. Germline V gives CDR1 SGHTA, CDR2 FQGNSA. The V end was cut by 3 bases, the J end by 0 bases, with 12 bases between. The DNA for the CDR3 is TGTGCCAGCAGCTTTAGGGGGGGAGTAGCCAAAAACATTCAGTACTTC. It translates to CASSFRGGVAKNIQYF.